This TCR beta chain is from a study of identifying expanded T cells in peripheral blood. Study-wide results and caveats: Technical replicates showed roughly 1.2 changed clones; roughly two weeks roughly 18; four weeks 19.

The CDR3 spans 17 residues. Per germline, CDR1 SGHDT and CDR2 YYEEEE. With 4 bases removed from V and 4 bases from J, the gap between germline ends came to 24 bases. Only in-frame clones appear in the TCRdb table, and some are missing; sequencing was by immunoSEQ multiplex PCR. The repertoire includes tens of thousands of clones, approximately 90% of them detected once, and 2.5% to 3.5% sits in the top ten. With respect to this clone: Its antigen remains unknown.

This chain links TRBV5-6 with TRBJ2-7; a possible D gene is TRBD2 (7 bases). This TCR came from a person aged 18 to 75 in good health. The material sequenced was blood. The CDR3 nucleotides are TGTGCCAGCAGCCTTGGACTAGGAGTAGGGGGAGGATACGAGCAGTACTTC. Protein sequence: CASSLGLGVGGGYEQYF.